This TCR beta chain emerged from a study of vaccination and CD4 T cells after COVID-19. As for the study in general: Overlapping spike peptides of SARS-CoV-2, HCoV-NL63, HCoV-OC43 and HCoV-229E were used, and cells were stimulated with them.

The treatment: roughly 10-day PBMC culture with coronavirus spike peptide pools or control peptides (ViraFEST assay). Those CD4+ T cells from the unexposed donor predate the COVID-19 pandemic (2011-2018). Remarks on this clonotype: Its antigen is currently unknown.

Sequenced with the Oncomine TCR Beta short-read assay was DNA taken from cultured CD4+ T cells. Using its own MiXCR run on the PCR reads, TCRdb lists one record per CDR3 protein. The sample yields thousands of distinct CDR3 sequences, almost 30% seen once. The material sequenced was CD4+ T cells from blood, cultured in vitro. This receptor was taken from a human donor in good health.

This CDR3 is CASSLRGEGGPEAFF. The CDR3 DNA sequence: TGCGCCAGCAGCTTGAGGGGGGAAGGGGGACCTGAAGCTTTCTTT. The gene calls are TRBV5-1 and TRBJ1-1; D may be TRBD1 (6 bases). The CDR3 is 15 residues long. The V gene's germline CDR1 is SGHRS and CDR2 YFSETQ. Trimming took off 1 base at V and 6 bases at J, with 16 bases between the two ends.